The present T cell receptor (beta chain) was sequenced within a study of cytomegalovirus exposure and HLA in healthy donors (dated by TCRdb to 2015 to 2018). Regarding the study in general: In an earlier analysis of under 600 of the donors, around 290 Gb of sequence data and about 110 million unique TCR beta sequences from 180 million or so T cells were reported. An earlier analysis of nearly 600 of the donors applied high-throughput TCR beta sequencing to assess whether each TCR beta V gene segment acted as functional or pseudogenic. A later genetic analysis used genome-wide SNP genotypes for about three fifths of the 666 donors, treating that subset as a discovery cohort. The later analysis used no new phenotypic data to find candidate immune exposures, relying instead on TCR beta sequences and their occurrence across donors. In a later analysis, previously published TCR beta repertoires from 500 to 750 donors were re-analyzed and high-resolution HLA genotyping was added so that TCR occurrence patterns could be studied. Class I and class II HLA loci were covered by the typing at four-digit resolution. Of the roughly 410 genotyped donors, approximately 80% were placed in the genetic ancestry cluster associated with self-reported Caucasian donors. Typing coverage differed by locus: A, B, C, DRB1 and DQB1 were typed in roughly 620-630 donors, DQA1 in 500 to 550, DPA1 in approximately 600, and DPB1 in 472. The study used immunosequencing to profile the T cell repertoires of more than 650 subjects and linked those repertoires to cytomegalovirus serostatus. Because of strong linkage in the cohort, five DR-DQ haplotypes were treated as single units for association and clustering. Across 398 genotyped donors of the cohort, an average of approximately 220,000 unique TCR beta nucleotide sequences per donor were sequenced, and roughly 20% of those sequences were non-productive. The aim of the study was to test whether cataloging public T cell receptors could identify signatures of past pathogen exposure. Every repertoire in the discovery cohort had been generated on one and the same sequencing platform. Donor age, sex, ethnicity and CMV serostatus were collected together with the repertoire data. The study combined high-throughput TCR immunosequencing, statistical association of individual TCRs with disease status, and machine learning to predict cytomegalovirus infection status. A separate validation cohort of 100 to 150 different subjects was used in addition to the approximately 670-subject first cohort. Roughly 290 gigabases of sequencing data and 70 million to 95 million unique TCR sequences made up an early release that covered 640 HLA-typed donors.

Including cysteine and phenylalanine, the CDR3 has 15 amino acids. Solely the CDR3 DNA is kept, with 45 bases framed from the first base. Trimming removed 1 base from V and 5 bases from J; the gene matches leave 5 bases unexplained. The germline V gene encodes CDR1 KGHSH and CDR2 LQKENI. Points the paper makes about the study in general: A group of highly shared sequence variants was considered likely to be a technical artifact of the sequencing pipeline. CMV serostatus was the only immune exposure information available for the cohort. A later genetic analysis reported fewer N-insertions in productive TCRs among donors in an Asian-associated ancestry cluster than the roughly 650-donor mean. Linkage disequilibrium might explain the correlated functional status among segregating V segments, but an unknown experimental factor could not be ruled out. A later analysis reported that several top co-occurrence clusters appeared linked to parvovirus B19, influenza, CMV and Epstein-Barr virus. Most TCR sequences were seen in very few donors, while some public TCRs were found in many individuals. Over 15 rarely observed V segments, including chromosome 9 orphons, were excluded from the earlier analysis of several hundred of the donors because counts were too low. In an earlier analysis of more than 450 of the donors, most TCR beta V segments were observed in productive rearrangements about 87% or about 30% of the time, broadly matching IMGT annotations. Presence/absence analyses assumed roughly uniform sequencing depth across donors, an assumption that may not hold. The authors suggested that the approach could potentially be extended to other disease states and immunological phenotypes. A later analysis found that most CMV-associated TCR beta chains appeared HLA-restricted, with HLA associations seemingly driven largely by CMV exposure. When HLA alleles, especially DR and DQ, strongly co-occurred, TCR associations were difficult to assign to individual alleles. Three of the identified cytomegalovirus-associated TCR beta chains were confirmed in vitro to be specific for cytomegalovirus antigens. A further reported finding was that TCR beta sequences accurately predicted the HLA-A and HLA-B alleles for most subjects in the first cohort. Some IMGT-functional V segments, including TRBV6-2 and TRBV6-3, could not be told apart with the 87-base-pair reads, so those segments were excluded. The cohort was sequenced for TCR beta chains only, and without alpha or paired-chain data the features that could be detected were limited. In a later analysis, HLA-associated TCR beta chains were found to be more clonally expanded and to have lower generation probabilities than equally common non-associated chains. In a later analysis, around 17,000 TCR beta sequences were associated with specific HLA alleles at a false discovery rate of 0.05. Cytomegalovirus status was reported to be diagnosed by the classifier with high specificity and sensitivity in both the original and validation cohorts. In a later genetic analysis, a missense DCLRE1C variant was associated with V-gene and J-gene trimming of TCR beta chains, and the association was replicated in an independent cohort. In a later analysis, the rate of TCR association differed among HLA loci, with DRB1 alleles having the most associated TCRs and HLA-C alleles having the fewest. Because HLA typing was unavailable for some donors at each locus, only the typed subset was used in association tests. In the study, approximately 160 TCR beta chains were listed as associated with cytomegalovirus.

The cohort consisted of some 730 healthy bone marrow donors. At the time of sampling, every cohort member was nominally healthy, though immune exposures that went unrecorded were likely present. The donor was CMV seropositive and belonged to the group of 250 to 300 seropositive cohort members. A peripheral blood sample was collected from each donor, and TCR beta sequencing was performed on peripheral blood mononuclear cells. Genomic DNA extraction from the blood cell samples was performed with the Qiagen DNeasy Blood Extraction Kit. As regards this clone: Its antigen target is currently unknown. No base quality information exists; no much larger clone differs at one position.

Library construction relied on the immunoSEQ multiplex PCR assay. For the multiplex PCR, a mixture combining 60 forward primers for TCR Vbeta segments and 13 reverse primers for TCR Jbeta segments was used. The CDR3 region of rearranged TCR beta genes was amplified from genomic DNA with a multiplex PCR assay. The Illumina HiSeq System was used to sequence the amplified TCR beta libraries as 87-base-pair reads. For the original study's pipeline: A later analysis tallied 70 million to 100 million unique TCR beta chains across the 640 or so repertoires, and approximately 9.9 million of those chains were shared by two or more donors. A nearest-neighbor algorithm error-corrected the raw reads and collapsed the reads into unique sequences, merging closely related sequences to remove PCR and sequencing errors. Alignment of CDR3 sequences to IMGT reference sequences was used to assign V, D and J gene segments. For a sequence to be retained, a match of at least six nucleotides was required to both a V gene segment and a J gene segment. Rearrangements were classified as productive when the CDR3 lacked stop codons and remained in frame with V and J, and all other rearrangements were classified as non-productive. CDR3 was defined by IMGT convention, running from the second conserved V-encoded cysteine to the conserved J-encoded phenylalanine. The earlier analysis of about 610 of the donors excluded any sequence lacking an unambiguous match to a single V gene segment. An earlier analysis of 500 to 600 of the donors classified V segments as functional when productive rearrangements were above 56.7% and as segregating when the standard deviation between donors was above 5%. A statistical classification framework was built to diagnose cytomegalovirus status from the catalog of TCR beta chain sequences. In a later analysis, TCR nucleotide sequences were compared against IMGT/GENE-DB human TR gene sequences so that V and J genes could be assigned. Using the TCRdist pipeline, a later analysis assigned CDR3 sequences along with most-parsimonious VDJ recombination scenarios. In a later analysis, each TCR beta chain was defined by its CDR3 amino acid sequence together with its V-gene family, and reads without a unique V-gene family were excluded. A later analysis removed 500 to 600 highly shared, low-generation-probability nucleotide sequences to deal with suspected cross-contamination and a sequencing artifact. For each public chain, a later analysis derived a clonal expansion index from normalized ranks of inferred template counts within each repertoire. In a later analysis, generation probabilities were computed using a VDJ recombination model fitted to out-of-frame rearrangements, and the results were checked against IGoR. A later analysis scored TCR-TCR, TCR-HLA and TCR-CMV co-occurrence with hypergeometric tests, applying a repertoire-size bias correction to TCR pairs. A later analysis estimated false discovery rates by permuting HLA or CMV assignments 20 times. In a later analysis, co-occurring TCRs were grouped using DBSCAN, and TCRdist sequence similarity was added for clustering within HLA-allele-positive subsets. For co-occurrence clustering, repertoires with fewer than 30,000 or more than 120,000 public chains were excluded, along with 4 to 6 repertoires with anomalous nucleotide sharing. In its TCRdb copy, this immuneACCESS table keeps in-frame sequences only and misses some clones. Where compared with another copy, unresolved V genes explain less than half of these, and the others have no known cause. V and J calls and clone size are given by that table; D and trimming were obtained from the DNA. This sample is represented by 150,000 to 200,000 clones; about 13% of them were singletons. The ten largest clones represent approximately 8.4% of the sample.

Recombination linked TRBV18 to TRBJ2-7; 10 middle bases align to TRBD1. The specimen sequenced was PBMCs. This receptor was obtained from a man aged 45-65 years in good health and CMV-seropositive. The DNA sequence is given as TGTGCCAGCTCACCACGTGGGACAGGGGTGCACGAGCAGTACTTC. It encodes CASSPRGTGVHEQYF.